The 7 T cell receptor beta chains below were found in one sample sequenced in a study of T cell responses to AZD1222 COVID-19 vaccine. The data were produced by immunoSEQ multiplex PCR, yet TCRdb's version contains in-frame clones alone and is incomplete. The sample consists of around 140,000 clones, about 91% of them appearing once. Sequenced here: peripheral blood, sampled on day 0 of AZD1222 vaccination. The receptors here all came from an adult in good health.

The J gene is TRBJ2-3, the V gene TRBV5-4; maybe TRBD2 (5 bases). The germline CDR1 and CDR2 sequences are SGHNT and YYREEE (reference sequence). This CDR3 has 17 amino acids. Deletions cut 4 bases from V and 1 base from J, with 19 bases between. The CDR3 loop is CASSPDPGVWGTDTQYF. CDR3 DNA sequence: TGTGCCAGCAGCCCTGACCCCGGGGTTTGGGGCACAGATACGCAGTATTTT.

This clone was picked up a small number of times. CDR3: CASSIRESYNQPQHF. The CDR3 bases are TGTGCCAGTAGTATCCGGGAGTCCTACAATCAGCCCCAGCATTTT. The J gene is TRBJ1-5, the V gene TRBV19; D gene uncertain. Germline CDR1 LNHDA, CDR2 SQIVND (reference sequence). Trimming shortened V by 3 bases and J by 3 bases, and 12 bases separated the two germline ends. This CDR3 has 15 amino acids. Looking up the rest from reference TRBV19 and TRBJ1-5 gives the full variable domain: DGGITQSPKYLFRKEGQNVTLSCEQNLNHDAMYWYRQDPGQGLRLIYYSQIVNDFQKGDIAEGYSVSREKKESFPLTVTSAQKNPTAFYLCASSIRESYNQPQHFGDGTRLSIL.

The CDR3 region has the DNA TGTGCCAGCAGCTTTGGGAACTCTGGAGGTAGCACAGATACGCAGTATTTT. It is translated as CASSFGNSGGSTDTQYF. The chain uses TRBV7-3 and TRBJ2-3; a weak D match, TRBD2 (5 bases). The germline V gene encodes CDR1 SGHTA and CDR2 FQGTGA. Trimming removed 3 bases at V and 0 bases at J, with 16 bases between. The CDR3 runs to 17 residues.

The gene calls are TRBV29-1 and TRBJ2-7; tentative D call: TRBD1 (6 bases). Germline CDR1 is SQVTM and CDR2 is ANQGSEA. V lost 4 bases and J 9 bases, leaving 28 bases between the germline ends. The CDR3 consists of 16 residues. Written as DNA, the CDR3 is TGCAGCGTTGGGATGCAGTCCGGGACACTACCTACGAGGCAGTACTTC. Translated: CSVGMQSGTLPTRQYF.

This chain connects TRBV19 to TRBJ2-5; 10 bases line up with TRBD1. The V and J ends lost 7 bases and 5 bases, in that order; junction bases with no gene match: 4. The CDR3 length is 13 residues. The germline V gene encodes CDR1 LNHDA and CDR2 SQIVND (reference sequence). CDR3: CASTGTGVETQYF. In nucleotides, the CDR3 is TGTGCCAGTACCGGGACAGGGGTTGAGACCCAGTACTTC.

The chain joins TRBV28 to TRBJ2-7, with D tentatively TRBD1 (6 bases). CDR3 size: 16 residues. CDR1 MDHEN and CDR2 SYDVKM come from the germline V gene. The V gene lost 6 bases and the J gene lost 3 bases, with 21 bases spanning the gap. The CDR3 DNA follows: TGTGCCAGCAGCGGGAACCAACAGGGACCGTTCTACGAGCAGTACTTC. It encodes CASSGNQQGPFYEQYF.

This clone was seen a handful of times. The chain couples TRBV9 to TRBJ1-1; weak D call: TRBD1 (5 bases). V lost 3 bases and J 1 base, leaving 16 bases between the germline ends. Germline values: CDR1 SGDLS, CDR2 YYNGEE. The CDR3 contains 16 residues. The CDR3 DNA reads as TGTGCCAGCAGCGCAAACCCAGGGATTACGAACACTGAAGCTTTCTTT. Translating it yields CASSANPGITNTEAFF.